The clone carrying this TCR beta chain was counted only a few times. This sample is drawn from a study of PD-1 blockade in mismatch repair-deficient tumors. Study information: Patients had over ten mismatch repair-deficient cancer types and were previously treated and progressing.

Germline CDR1 LGHNA, CDR2 YNFKEQ. The length of the CDR3 is 16 residues. The junction had 9 bases not matched to a gene; V was cut back by 3 bases and J by 4 bases. PCR or immunohistochemistry showed mismatch repair deficiency in every enrolled patient. This table comes from immunoSEQ multiplex PCR, and its TCRdb copy is limited to in-frame clones, with some not included. The repertoire includes 30,000 to 45,000 clones, approximately 83% of them detected once, and approximately 0.98% sits in the top ten. Source: PBMCs, taken around 40 weeks after starting pembrolizumab. The receptor's source is an adult with mismatch repair-deficient cancer. The J gene is TRBJ2-7, the V gene TRBV4-2; 10 nucleotides line up with TRBD1. The CDR3 loop reads CASSQGTGERRYEQYF. DNA of the CDR3: TGTGCCAGCAGCCAGGGGACAGGGGAGCGACGGTACGAGCAGTACTTC.